The source of this TCR beta chain is a study of T-cell reconstitution after alpha-beta-depleted transplantation in children. This CDR3 has 16 residues. Preparation of the TCRbeta library was carried out with unique molecular identifiers. A single record per CDR3 protein comes from TCRdb applying MiXCR to the PCR reads. The sample carries approximately 490,000 distinct CDR3 sequences, roughly an eighth recorded once. V and J are TRBV12-2 and TRBJ2-3; the table's D call TRBD2 went unverified against the DNA. TRBV12-2 represents a pseudogene. The sequences come from PBMCs from the stem cell graft donor, collected from the stem cell graft. The clonotype originates from a human donor who donated a stem cell graft to a child with combined immunodeficiency. This CDR3 reads CASRLQSGSGTDTQYF. The CDR3 DNA sequence: TGTGCAAGTCGCTTACAGAGCGGGAGTGGCACAGATACGCAGTATTTT.